This TCR beta chain is from a study of CD8 T cells in Susac syndrome. Looked up from germline, CDR1 is SGDLS and CDR2 is YYNGEE. CDR3 size: 16 residues. V gave up 6 bases and J gave up 3 bases, with 16 bases separating them. After extraction with the RNeasy kit, about 0.45 to 1 ug of the RNA was reverse transcribed using random hexamers. Multiplex PCR with immunoSEQ amplified the TCR beta CDR3 across 54 Vbeta and 13 Jbeta. One entry per CDR3 protein results from TCRdb running MiXCR on the immunoSEQ multiplex PCR reads. Among 140,000 to 150,000 distinct CDR3 sequences, approximately 95% were seen once, and the ten largest hold about 0.076%. The healthy controls were matched to patients by age and sex.

This receptor was obtained from a human donor in good health. The chain combines TRBV9 with TRBJ2-6, with D possibly TRBD1 on 6 matching bases. What was sequenced was CD4+ T cells from PBMCs. CDR3 sequence: CASNTGLRGGANVLTF. CDR3 DNA sequence: TGTGCCAGCAACACAGGTCTCAGGGGTGGGGCCAACGTCCTGACTTTC.